Shown below are 8 T cell receptor beta chains from a single sample sequenced in a study of T cell responses to AZD1222 COVID-19 vaccine. Produced via immunoSEQ multiplex PCR; TCRdb's table is partial and in-frame only. The data hold more than 85,000 clones, with around 93% observed a single time. The material was peripheral blood, obtained on day 0 of AZD1222 vaccination. The receptors derive from an adult in good health.

This rearrangement joins TRBV3-1 (or the pseudogene TRBV3-2) to TRBJ2-7; D ambiguous. Deletions cut 4 bases from V and 4 bases from J, with 11 bases between. CDR1 LGHDT and CDR2 YNNKEL come from the germline V gene (reference sequence). The CDR3 runs to 13 residues. Here the CDR3 DNA reads TGTGCCAGCAGCCTCTCCCCCGGGTACGAGCAGTACTTC. Protein product: CASSLSPGYEQYF.

V is TRBV6-1 and J is TRBJ2-7; D unresolved. This CDR3 is built from 13 residues. Germline CDR1 reads MNHNS; CDR2 reads SASEGT. The germline V and J ends were trimmed by 2 bases and 3 bases, with 8 bases remaining between them. In DNA form, the CDR3 reads TGTGCCAGCAGTGAACGCAGTAGCTACGAGCAGTACTTC. Translating it yields CASSERSSYEQYF.

The rearrangement uses TRBV7-6 and TRBJ2-7; D uncertain. V lost 5 bases to trimming and J lost 5 bases, with 10 bases between them. The CDR3 is made up of 12 amino acids. In germline, CDR1 is SGHVS, CDR2 FNYEAQ. The chain's CDR3 is CASSQTIDEQYF. Written as DNA, the CDR3 is TGTGCCAGCAGCCAGACAATAGACGAGCAGTACTTC.

Here the CDR3 DNA reads TGTGCCAGCACCGCTATACCGAGGGGCCCCACCGGGGAGCTGTTTTTT. Protein: CASTAIPRGPTGELFF. The chain joins TRBV28 to TRBJ2-2, with D perhaps TRBD1 or TRBD2 (5 bases each). The CDR3 consists of 16 residues. The germline gives CDR1 MDHEN, CDR2 SYDVKM. V was shortened by 7 bases and J by 4 bases, with 19 bases between the two germline ends.

The V gene is TRBV29-1, the J gene TRBJ2-2; D is unclear. CDR3 length equals 12 residues. Deletions cut 5 bases from V and 7 bases from J, with 11 bases between. From germline, CDR1 is SQVTM and CDR2 ANQGSEA. The CDR3 here is CSVLPLGGELFF. In nucleotides, the CDR3 is TGCAGCGTTCTACCCCTGGGCGGGGAGCTGTTTTTT.

The rearrangement joins TRBV5-5 to TRBJ1-1; D possibly corresponds to TRBD1 (6 bases). CDR1 is SGHKS, CDR2 YYEKEE, per germline (reference sequence). Trimming removed 1 base at V and 5 bases at J, with 9 bases between. This CDR3 contains 13 residues. CDR3 bases: TGTGCCAGCAGCTTGCAGGGGAGGACTGAAGCTTTCTTT. Translating it yields CASSLQGRTEAFF. The full variable domain, rest sourced from reference TRBV5-5 and TRBJ1-1, is DAGVTQSPTHLIKTRGQQVTLRCSPISGHKSVSWYQQVLGQGPQFIFQYYEKEERGRGNFPDRFSARQFPNYSSELNVNALLLGDSALYLCASSLQGRTEAFFGQGTRLTVV.

The chain employs TRBV27 and TRBJ1-2; tentative D call: TRBD1 (5 bases). The ends were cut back, 4 bases at V and 4 bases at J, with 10 bases in the middle. This CDR3 has 13 amino acids. Germline values: CDR1 MNHEY, CDR2 SMNVEV (reference sequence). CDR3 coding DNA: TGTGCCAGCAGTTCCGACAGCTTCTATGGCTACACCTTC. Translation: CASSSDSFYGYTF.

This rearrangement joins TRBV4-2 to TRBJ1-2; D not certain. CDR3 length equals 12 residues. Germline CDR1 LGHNA, CDR2 YNFKEQ. The V end was cut by 0 bases, the J end by 7 bases, with 6 bases between. The CDR3 reads CASSQDSGGYTF. The DNA for the CDR3 is TGTGCCAGCAGCCAAGATTCCGGTGGCTACACCTTC.